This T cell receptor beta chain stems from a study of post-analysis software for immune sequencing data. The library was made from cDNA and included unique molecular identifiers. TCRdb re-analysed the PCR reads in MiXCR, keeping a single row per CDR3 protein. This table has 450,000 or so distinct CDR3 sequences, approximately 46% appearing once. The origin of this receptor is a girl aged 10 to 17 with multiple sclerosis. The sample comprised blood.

For the CDR3, the DNA is TGTGCCAGCAGTCTACCGGGACAGGGAAGGGCAGATACGCAGTATTTT. It is translated as CASSLPGQGRADTQYF. The chain uses TRBV28 and TRBJ2-3; the match to TRBD1 covers 9 bases. V gave up 5 bases and J gave up 4 bases; unmatched junction bases: 10. The CDR3 extends over 16 amino acids. Looked up from germline, CDR1 is MDHEN and CDR2 is SYDVKM.